This T cell receptor (beta chain) is from a study of shared clonotypes between healthy human individuals (dated by TCRdb to between 2020 and 2021). Broadly, across the study: A couple of women and three men aged 18 to 49 years were included in the cohort. For each donor, three plates each were used for CD4 naive and CD4 memory, two plates were used for CD8 naive, and one plate was used for CD8 memory. To estimate repertoire size and how much clonotype sharing occurs between individuals, the study deeply sequenced the blood TCR repertoires of a handful of healthy adults. Libraries were prepared and TCR repertoires were sequenced by different laboratories using diverse techniques, in order to increase sequencing depth and limit assay-specific biases. Between about 0.8 and 9.5 billion PBMCs per donor were obtained by leukapheresis.

The paper as a whole reports these results and caveats: Pairwise subsampling indicated that sequencing depth was expected to affect the degree of clonotype sharing among donors. Because the study included a small number of donors, the genetic and exposure-history diversity represented was limited. Sampling was restricted to blood, and TCR repertoires in tissues likely differ from the TCR repertoires found in blood. Naive subsets generally had larger estimated clonotype richness than memory subsets did. Sharing across four donors was observed for about 4.8% of naive CD4, over 3% of naive CD8, 2.3% of memory CD4, and approximately 0.41% of memory CD8 clonotypes. Rarefaction of sorted-subset datasets indicated incomplete sequencing despite the large sequencing depth. Compared with non-shared clonotypes, clonotypes shared by all four sorted-subset donors had higher generation probabilities.

On this clone: Its antigen remains unidentified. Per-base qualities were not stored, and no clone one base away is much larger.

TCR CDR3 regions were amplified from genomic DNA by multiplex PCR using the deep immunoSEQ assay. For each cell subset, the extracted genomic DNA was distributed evenly across all wells of several immunoSEQ 96-well plates, and each plate served as one replicate. For sorted subsets, approximately 0.2 ug of genomic DNA, equivalent to around 29,000 T cell genomes, went into each replicate PCR. Purified libraries were quantified with a Qubit 3.0 fluorometer, sized on a Bioanalyzer 2100, and re-quantified with the KAPA Library Quantification kit. Every immunoSEQ 96-well plate was sequenced on a separate single-read 150-cycle Illumina NextSeq 550 flow cell. The authors processed their data as follows. Because only junctional sequences without quality scores were contained in the immunoSEQ output, filtering matching that applied to full-length reads could not be performed. Sequences were annotated with PyIR, a Python wrapper for IgBLAST v1.9, using IMGT germline references to assign V/J genes and CDR3. Reads were removed for weak V/J assignments (E-value above 1e-6), missing CDR3, stop codons, out-of-frame junctions, or ambiguous translated residues. V3J clonotypes were defined as sequences sharing an identical inferred V gene, J gene, and CDR3 amino acid sequence. To compute the percentage overlap between repertoires, the number of shared unique clonotypes was divided by the size of the smaller repertoire. RTK rarefaction, the Chao1 estimator, and Recon v2.1 estimates of unobserved clonotypes were used to assess repertoire richness. For all TCRbeta clonotypes obtained by the gDNA method from a few donors, generation probabilities were computed with OLGA. TCRdb obtained this table from immuneACCESS and retained in-frame rearrangements with V and J assigned. These tables miss some clones; where compared with another copy, unresolved V genes account for less than half of the shortfall, and the remainder is unexplained. Clone size and V and J calls were adopted from that table, with D and trimming inferred from the DNA. This sample has approximately 2.4 million clones in its table, and more than 90% of those were observed once. The ten largest clones take up around 0.13% of the sample.

Donors were healthy HIV-negative adults with no recently reported acute infections or vaccinations. Only Caucasian adults living in Nashville, Tennessee, USA were represented among the donors. Magnetic negative selection was used to enrich CD4+ T cells, after which naive cells were positively selected on CD45RA and the negative fraction became the memory subset. Blood was collected by leukapheresis, and PBMCs were isolated by Ficoll-Histopaque density gradient centrifugation and then cryopreserved in liquid nitrogen vapor phase. Analytical flow cytometry was used to check the purity and quantity of every magnetically sorted T cell population. Each sorted fraction had its genomic DNA isolated and then quantified by UV absorbance on a Nanodrop 2000c. The sequenced material came from naive CD4+ T cells sorted from blood. The sample's cell subset or site label, in plain terms: CD45RA+ positively selected. This sequence was found in a man aged 18 to 29 in good health.

The CDR3 protein sequence reads: CASSLGASPREKLFF. The nucleotide sequence is TGTGCCAGCAGCTTAGGCGCTTCACCACGCGAAAAACTGTTTTTT. Recombination linked TRBV5-8 to TRBJ1-4; a confident D gene designation cannot be given. The germline V gene sets CDR1 to SGHTS and CDR2 to YDEGEE. The junction carries 16 bases between V and J, which are trimmed by 2 bases and 8 bases respectively. The CDR3 measures 15 amino acids from cysteine to phenylalanine. The retained sequence is limited to the CDR3, 45 bases, with the frame set at the first base.